The 13 T cell receptor beta chains below come from one sample, sequenced in a study of shared T cell receptors in the human thymus. The assay was immunoSEQ multiplex PCR, and TCRdb's table has in-frame clones only and misses some. This sample has 640,000 or so clones, with around 87% found just once. The same data also went into a second study, on human thymus T cells.

Sequencing was carried out using thymocytes. These receptor sequences come from a boy younger than two with a congenital heart defect.

This CDR3 is CASRKTGGCGYTF. CDR3 coding DNA: TGTGCCAGCAGGAAAACAGGGGGCTGTGGCTACACCTTC. V usage is TRBV6-6 and J usage is TRBJ1-2; 9 nucleotides line up with TRBD1. The CDR3 covers 13 residues. J lost 7 bases, V lost 6 bases, and 6 bases had no gene match. Germline lookup yields CDR1 MNHNY and CDR2 SVGAGI (reference sequence).

V gene TRBV5-5 combines with J gene TRBJ1-5; no firm D call. Trimming took off 4 bases at V and 4 bases at J, with 6 bases between the two ends. CDR1 is SGHKS, CDR2 YYEKEE, per germline (reference sequence). This CDR3 has 12 amino acids. The CDR3: CASSIPNQPQHF. The CDR3 DNA follows: TGTGCCAGCAGCATTCCGAATCAGCCCCAGCATTTT.

This clone was counted only a few times. This chain connects TRBV6-1 to TRBJ1-1; D remains unclear. CDR1 is MNHNS, CDR2 SASEGT, per germline. V was trimmed by 2 bases and J by 8 bases, leaving 18 bases between them. CDR3 length: 15 amino acids. CDR3 in DNA: TGTGCCAGCAGTGAACCGAACCCCCATACGAGGGAAGCTTTCTTT. Encoded protein: CASSEPNPHTREAFF.

This chain joins TRBV4-1 and TRBJ1-2; possibly TRBD1 for D (5 bases). The germline gives CDR1 MGHRA, CDR2 YSYEKL. CDR3 length equals 16 residues. Trimming cost V 2 bases and J 0 bases, with 13 bases left between them. CDR3 coding DNA: TGCGCCAGCAGCCAACTACACAGGAGCCCTAACTATGGCTACACCTTC. This codes for CASSQLHRSPNYGYTF.

V gene TRBV6-5 combines with J gene TRBJ1-2, with D possibly being TRBD1 (5 bases). Germline assignment: CDR1 MNHEY and CDR2 SVGAGI. Trimming stripped 6 bases from V and 1 base from J, with 15 bases between. This CDR3 comprises 15 residues. Written as DNA, the CDR3 is TGTGCCAGCAGCCCAGTGACAGCACTTAACTATGGCTACACCTTC. As protein: CASSPVTALNYGYTF.

This chain uses TRBV29-1 with TRBJ2-3, with a weak D call TRBD1 (6 bases). Germline values: CDR1 SQVTM, CDR2 ANQGSEA. Deletions cut 4 bases from V and 1 base from J, with 15 bases between. The CDR3 is made up of 15 amino acids. The CDR3 is CSVVYVQGGTDTQYF. Here the CDR3 DNA reads TGCAGCGTTGTTTATGTACAGGGAGGCACAGATACGCAGTATTTT.

The chain is built from TRBV29-1 and TRBJ2-1; the D gene is possibly TRBD2 (5 bases). Germline V gene sequence: CDR1 SQVTM, CDR2 ANQGSEA. CDR3 length: 12 amino acids. V was pared by 1 base and J by 5 bases, with 6 bases between. CDR3 coding DNA: TGCAGCGTTGAAGCGGGGAACAATGAGCAGTTCTTC. It translates to CSVEAGNNEQFF.

The chain carries TRBV4-3 and TRBJ1-6, with D maybe TRBD1 (5 bases). The CDR3 extends over 15 amino acids. Trimming shortened V by 3 bases and J by 5 bases, and 11 bases separated the two germline ends. CDR1 LGHNA and CDR2 YSLEER come from the germline V gene. The CDR3: CASSQGGRDNSPLHF. The CDR3 nucleotides are TGCGCCAGCAGCCAGGGGGGAAGGGATAATTCACCCCTCCACTTT.

The rearrangement joins TRBV6-1 to TRBJ1-2; 10 bases match TRBD1. The CDR3 is 18 residues long. Germline lookup yields CDR1 MNHNS and CDR2 SASEGT. J lost 4 bases, V lost 3 bases, and 14 bases had no gene match. CDR3 nucleotides: TGTGCCAGCAGTGATACTCCCGGCGGGACAGGGGAGGTCTATGGCTACACCTTC. Its translation: CASSDTPGGTGEVYGYTF.

This clone has only a few counts. J is TRBJ1-4 and V is TRBV5-6, with 8 nucleotides matching TRBD1. This CDR3 has 14 residues. V lost 4 bases to trimming and J lost 5 bases; unmatched junction nucleotides: 4. Germline V gene sequence: CDR1 SGHDT, CDR2 YYEEEE. The CDR3 sequence is CASSPWTGNEKLFF. The DNA for the CDR3 is TGTGCCAGCAGCCCATGGACAGGGAATGAAAAACTGTTTTTT. Variable domain in full (rest from reference TRBV5-6 and TRBJ1-4): DAGVTQSPTHLIKTRGQQVTLRCSPKSGHDTVSWYQQALGQGPQFIFQYYEEEERQRGNFPDRFSGHQFPNYSSELNVNALLLGDSALYLCASSPWTGNEKLFFGSGTQLSVL.

On this clone itself: Compared with germline, one end of the junction differs, possibly owing to a read error. The chain employs TRBV10-2 and TRBJ2-7, with 8 bases lining up with TRBD1. The CDR3 spans 17 residues. Germline V lookup: CDR1 WSHSY, CDR2 SAAADI. The CDR3 region is CTSSERDKMTGVYEQYF. The DNA for the CDR3 is TGCACCAGCAGTGAGAGGGACAAAATGACAGGGGTCTACGAGCAGTACTTC.

V usage is TRBV5-1 and J usage is TRBJ2-7; 8 bases match TRBD1. CDR3 length: 15 residues. Germline V CDR1 and CDR2: SGHRS, YFSETQ. J lost 7 bases, V lost 3 bases, and 12 bases had no gene match. CDR3 nucleotides: TGCGCCAGCAGCTCACACCGGGACAGGACTCAGGAGCAGTACTTC. Its protein is CASSSHRDRTQEQYF.

This sequence joins TRBV4-3 and TRBJ1-2; weak D call: TRBD1 (5 bases). The CDR3 covers 15 residues. CDR1 LGHNA and CDR2 YSLEER come from the germline V gene. Trimming stripped 1 base from V and 6 bases from J, with 15 bases between. CDR3 in DNA: TGCGCCAGCAGCCAAGCACGACCGGGGGGAGATGGCTACACCTTC. Translating gives CASSQARPGGDGYTF.